Below, one TCR beta chain is given with its context. Its target is unknown. The data were taken from a study of blood T cells in healthy people across ages. General study findings and limits: More naive CD4+ cells and higher diversity marked long-lived donors relative to aged donors.

A J-beta primer mix and a sample-barcoded 5' primer were used in a second PCR of roughly 7 to 12 cycles. TCRdb independently ran MiXCR on the 5' RACE reads; one entry per CDR3 protein. The data show some 760,000 distinct CDR3 sequences, approximately 25% seen once. The ends lost 4 bases at V and 5 bases at J; junction bases unmatched: 6. This CDR3 is built from 14 residues. Looked up from germline, CDR1 is SGHDT and CDR2 is YYEEEE. The same sample was also studied in work on T cells of mothers and their children. That paper states: Donation was provided by three healthy Caucasian mothers along with their six children.

The chain links TRBV5-6 to TRBJ1-5; 7 positions agree with TRBD1. The sequence was collected from a boy aged 10-17 years in good health. Sequencing input: blood. The DNA of the CDR3 is TGTGCCAGCAGCCTGACAGGGTTGTATCAGCCCCAGCATTTT. Its translation is CASSLTGLYQPQHF.